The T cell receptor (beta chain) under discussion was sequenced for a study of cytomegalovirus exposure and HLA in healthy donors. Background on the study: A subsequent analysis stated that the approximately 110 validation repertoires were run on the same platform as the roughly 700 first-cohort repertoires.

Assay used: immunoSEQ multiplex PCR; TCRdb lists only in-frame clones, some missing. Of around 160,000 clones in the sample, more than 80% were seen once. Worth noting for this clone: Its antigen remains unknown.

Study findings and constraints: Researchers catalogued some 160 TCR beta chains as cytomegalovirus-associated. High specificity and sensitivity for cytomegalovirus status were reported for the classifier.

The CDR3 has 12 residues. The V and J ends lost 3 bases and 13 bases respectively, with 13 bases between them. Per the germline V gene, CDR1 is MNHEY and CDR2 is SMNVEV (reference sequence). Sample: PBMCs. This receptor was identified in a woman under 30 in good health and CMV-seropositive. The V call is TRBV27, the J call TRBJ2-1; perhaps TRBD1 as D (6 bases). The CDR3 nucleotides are TGTGCCAGCAGTTTCAGGCAGGGGCCCCAGTTCTTC. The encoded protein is CASSFRQGPQFF.